This T cell receptor beta chain was found in a study of blood T cell repertoires in COVID-19. Study summary: PBMCs, B-cell-depleted T cells, or T cells provided the cDNA or gDNA that made up the material.

Here immunoSEQ multiplex PCR was the method, and the copy in TCRdb shows in-frame clones only, minus some. Here the sample spans around 400,000 clones, about 90% being singletons. Germline V gene data show CDR1 as MNHEY and CDR2 as SVGEGT. With V trimmed by 4 bases and J by 4 bases, 1 base remained unmatched. There are 13 residues in the CDR3. This clonotype was obtained from a woman aged 25 to 39 with COVID-19, enrolled during active disease. Sample: peripheral blood. This chain links TRBV6-2 or TRBV6-3 with TRBJ2-3; 8 bases are a match to TRBD1. For the CDR3, the DNA is TGTGCCAGCAGTTTGGACAGGGCAGATACGCAGTATTTT. Its protein is CASSLDRADTQYF.